Sequencing of this T cell receptor beta chain was carried out in a study of cytomegalovirus exposure and HLA in healthy donors. The study's findings and limits: One cluster of highly shared sequence variants probably arose as a sequencing artifact.

Germline loops: CDR1 LNHDA, CDR2 SQIVND (reference sequence). This CDR3 is built from 14 residues. V gave up 7 bases and J gave up 8 bases; unmatched junction bases: 4. The PCR used 60 Vbeta and 13 Jbeta primers. Using immunoSEQ multiplex PCR, the repertoire was profiled, and TCRdb retains in-frame clones only, with some absent. The sample lists roughly 160,000 clones, roughly 85% occurring once. Concerning this clone: What it binds is not known.

The sequenced material came from PBMCs. This clonotype was sampled from a woman between 45 and 65 years old in good health and CMV-seronegative. The chain recombines TRBV19 with TRBJ2-1; 14 bases are shared with TRBD2. The CDR3 here is CASIGTSGSYEQFF. The CDR3, as DNA: TGTGCCAGTATCGGGACTAGCGGGAGTTATGAGCAGTTCTTC.